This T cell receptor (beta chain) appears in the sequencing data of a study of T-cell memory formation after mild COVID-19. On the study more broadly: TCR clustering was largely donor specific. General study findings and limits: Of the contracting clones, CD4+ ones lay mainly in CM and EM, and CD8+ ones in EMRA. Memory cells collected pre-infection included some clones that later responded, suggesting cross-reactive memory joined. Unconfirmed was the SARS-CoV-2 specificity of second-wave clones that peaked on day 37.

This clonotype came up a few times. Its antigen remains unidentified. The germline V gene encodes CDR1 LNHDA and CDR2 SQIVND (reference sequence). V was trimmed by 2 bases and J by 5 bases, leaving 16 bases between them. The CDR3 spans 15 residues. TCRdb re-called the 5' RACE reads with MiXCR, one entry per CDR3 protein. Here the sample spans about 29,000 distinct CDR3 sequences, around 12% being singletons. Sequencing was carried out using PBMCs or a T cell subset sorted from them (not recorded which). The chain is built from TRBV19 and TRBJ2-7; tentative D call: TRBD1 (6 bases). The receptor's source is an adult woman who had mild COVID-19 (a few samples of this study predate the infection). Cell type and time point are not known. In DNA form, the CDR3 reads TGTGCCAGTAGTATAATCGGGACACTTTGGAACGAGCAGTACTTC. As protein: CASSIIGTLWNEQYF.